The source of this TCR beta chain is a study of blood T cell repertoires in COVID-19. Study-wide context: Collection of acute and convalescent COVID-19 samples took place in the United States, Italy and Spain. Sample material is recorded as cDNA or gDNA derived from T cells, B-cell-depleted T cells, or PBMCs.

CDR1 is MRHNA, CDR2 SNTAGT, per germline. V gave up 7 bases and J gave up 4 bases; unmatched junction bases: 6. CDR3 length: 14 amino acids. In the original processing: Nucleated cell number was recorded as an estimate derived from reference gene primer amplification. Some clones are missing from TCRdb's copy, which holds only in-frame ones; the method was immunoSEQ multiplex PCR. The DNA gave D and trimming, while V, J and clone size come from that table. The table has hundreds of thousands of clones, about 90% seen once. The material sequenced was peripheral blood. The V call is TRBV6-4, the J call TRBJ2-3; 9 nucleotides align to TRBD2. The TCR sequence derives from a woman between 18 and 30 years old who had recovered from COVID-19. This CDR3 reads CASKAGGLSDTQYF. CDR3 nucleotide sequence: TGTGCCAGCAAAGCGGGAGGTTTGTCAGATACGCAGTATTTT.